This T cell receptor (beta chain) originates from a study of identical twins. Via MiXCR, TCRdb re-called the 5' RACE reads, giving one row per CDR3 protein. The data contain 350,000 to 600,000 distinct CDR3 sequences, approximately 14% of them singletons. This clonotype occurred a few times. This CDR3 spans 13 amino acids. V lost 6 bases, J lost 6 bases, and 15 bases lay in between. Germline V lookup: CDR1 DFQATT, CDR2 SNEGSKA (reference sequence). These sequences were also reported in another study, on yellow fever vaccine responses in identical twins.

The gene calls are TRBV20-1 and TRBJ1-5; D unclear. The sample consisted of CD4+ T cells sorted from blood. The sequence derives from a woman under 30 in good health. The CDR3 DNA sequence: TGCAGTGCAGCCGATCCGGGTTCTCAGCCCCAGCATTTT. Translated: CSAADPGSQPQHF.